Presented here are 7 T cell receptor beta chains from one specimen sequenced in a study of T cells after yellow fever vaccination. TCRdb independently ran MiXCR on the 5' RACE reads; one entry per CDR3 protein. The repertoire holds 300,000 to 400,000 distinct CDR3 sequences, with 9.5% to 15% as singletons. The material sequenced was CD4+ T cells sorted from PBMCs, taken 15 days after the yellow fever booster vaccination. The source is a man aged 18 to 30 who received the YFV17D yellow fever vaccine.

This clonotype was seen only a few times. The chain uses TRBV5-1 and TRBJ1-2; no reliable D call. There are 14 residues in the CDR3. Germline V gene sequence: CDR1 SGHRS, CDR2 YFSETQ. The V gene lost 0 bases and the J gene lost 5 bases, with 11 bases spanning the gap. This CDR3 is CASSLDGSGYGYTF. CDR3 DNA sequence: TGCGCCAGCAGCTTGGACGGATCGGGATATGGCTACACCTTC.

This clonotype occurred a few times. In nucleotides, the CDR3 is TGTGCCAGCAGCCTAGACAGGGCGGGGTATGGCTACACCTTC. Amino acids: CASSLDRAGYGYTF. The chain is built from TRBV12-3 or TRBV12-4 and TRBJ1-2, with 7 nucleotides matching TRBD1. The CDR3 has 14 residues. The V and J ends lost 6 bases and 5 bases, in that order; junction bases with no gene match: 9.

This clonotype showed up just a few times. V gene TRBV13 combines with J gene TRBJ2-5, with 7 bases aligning to TRBD2. From germline, CDR1 is PRHDT and CDR2 FYEKMQ (reference sequence). This CDR3 is 17 amino acids long. Unmatched junction bases numbered 12, after V lost 4 bases and J lost 1 base. As DNA, the CDR3 is TGTGCCAGCAGCTCAAACGGGGGGAGGCCCATCCAAGAGACCCAGTACTTC. Protein sequence: CASSSNGGRPIQETQYF.

This clonotype turned up a few times. The chain joins TRBV19 to TRBJ2-1; no clear D gene. V was clipped by 5 bases and J by 5 bases, with 16 bases between them. The CDR3 has 15 amino acids. Per germline, CDR1 LNHDA and CDR2 SQIVND (reference sequence). This CDR3 reads CASSWRLGRNNEQFF. CDR3 DNA sequence: TGTGCCAGTAGTTGGCGGTTAGGGCGCAACAATGAGCAGTTCTTC. The variable domain in full, with the rest retrieved from reference TRBV19 and TRBJ2-1, is DGGITQSPKYLFRKEGQNVTLSCEQNLNHDAMYWYRQDPGQGLRLIYYSQIVNDFQKGDIAEGYSVSREKKESFPLTVTSAQKNPTAFYLCASSWRLGRNNEQFFGPGTRLTVL.

This clonotype appeared many times. This chain links TRBV30 with TRBJ1-5; D call uncertain. V was cut by 3 bases and J by 5 bases, with 11 bases left in between. Looked up from germline, CDR1 is GTSNPN and CDR2 is SVGIG (reference sequence). The CDR3 extends over 13 amino acids. The CDR3 spells CAWRGSDYQPQHF. The CDR3 DNA sequence: TGTGCCTGGAGAGGCAGCGACTATCAGCCCCAGCATTTT.

This clonotype was picked up a small number of times. The rearrangement joins TRBV12-3 or TRBV12-4 to TRBJ1-2, with TRBD1 matching over 7 bases. The CDR3 contains 17 residues. The trim removed 8 bases at V and 5 bases at J, leaving 20 bases unmatched. The chain's CDR3 is CASRSSRGRSGKYGYTF. CDR3 DNA sequence: TGTGCCAGCCGCTCTAGTAGGGGGCGCTCAGGAAAGTATGGCTACACCTTC.

The CDR3 loop is CASSPWSGGGYTEAFF. The CDR3 region has the DNA TGTGCCAGCTCACCATGGTCGGGGGGAGGTTACACTGAAGCTTTCTTT. The genes are TRBV18 and TRBJ1-1; D possibly corresponds to TRBD1 (5 bases). Germline loops: CDR1 KGHSH, CDR2 LQKENI. Trimming removed 2 bases from V and 3 bases from J, with 16 bases in between. The CDR3 totals 16 residues.